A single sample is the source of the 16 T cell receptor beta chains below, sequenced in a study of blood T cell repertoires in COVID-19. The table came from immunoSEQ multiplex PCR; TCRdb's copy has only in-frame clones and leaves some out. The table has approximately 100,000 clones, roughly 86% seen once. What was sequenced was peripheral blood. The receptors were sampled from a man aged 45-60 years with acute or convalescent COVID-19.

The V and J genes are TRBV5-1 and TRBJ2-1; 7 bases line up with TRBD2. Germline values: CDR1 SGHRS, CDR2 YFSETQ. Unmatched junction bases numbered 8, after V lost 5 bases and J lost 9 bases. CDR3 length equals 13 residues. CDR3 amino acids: CASSGAGVGEQFF. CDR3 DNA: TGCGCCAGCAGTGGCGCGGGAGTCGGTGAGCAGTTCTTC.

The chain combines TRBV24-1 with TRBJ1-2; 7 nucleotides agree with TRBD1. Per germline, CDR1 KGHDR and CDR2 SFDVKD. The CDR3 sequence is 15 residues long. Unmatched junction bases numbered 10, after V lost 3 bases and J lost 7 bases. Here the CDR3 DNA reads TGTGCCACCAGTGATCCTGGACAGGCCTGGGGTGGCTACACCTTC. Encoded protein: CATSDPGQAWGGYTF.

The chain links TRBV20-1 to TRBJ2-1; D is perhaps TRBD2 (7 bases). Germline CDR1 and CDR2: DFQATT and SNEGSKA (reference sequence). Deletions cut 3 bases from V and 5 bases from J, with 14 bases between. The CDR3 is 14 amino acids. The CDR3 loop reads CSASSGGVNNEQFF. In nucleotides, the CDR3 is TGCAGTGCTAGTTCGGGGGGCGTTAACAATGAGCAGTTCTTC.

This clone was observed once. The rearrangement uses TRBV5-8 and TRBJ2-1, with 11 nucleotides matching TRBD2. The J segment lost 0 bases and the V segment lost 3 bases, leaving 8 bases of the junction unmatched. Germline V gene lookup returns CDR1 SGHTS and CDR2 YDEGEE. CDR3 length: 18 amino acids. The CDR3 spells CASSSTGTSGSSYNEQFF. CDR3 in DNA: TGTGCCAGCAGCTCGACCGGGACTAGCGGAAGCTCCTACAATGAGCAGTTCTTC.

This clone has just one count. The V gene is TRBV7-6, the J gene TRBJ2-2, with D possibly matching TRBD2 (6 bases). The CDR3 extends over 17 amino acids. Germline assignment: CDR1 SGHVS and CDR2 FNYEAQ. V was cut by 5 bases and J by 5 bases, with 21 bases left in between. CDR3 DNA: TGTGCCAGCAGCCATCCCACCGGGAGTCGTGGGACCGGGGAGCTGTTTTTT. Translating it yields CASSHPTGSRGTGELFF.

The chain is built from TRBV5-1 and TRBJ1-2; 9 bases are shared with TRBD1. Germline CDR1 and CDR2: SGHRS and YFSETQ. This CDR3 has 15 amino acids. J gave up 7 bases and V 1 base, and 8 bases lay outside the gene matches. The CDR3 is CASSLTDRGGSGYTF. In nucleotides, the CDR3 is TGCGCCAGCAGCTTGACGGACAGGGGTGGGTCTGGCTACACCTTC.

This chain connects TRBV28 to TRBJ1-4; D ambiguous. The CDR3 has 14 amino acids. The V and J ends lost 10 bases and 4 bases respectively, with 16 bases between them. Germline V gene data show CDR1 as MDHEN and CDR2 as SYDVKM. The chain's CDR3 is CATLIRGVNEKLFF. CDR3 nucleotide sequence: TGTGCCACCCTCATACGGGGAGTTAATGAAAAACTGTTTTTT.

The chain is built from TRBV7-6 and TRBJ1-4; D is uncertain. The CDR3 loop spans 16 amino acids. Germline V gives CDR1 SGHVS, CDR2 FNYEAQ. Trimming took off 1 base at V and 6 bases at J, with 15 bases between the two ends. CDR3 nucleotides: TGTGCCAGCAGCTTAGAGTGGGAAGGGCGGGATGAAAAACTGTTTTTT. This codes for CASSLEWEGRDEKLFF.

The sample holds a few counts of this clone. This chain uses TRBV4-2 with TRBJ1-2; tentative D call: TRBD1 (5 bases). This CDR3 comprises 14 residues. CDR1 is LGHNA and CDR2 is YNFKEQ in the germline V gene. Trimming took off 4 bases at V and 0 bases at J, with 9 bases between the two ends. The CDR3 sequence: CASSPDTPNYGYTF. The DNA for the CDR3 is TGTGCCAGCAGCCCGGACACGCCTAACTATGGCTACACCTTC.

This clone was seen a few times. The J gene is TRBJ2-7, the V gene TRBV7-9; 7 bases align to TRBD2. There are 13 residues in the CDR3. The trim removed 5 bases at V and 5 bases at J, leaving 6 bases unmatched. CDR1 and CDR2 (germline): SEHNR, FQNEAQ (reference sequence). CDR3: CASSPTSIHEQYF. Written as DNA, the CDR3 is TGTGCCAGCAGCCCGACTAGCATCCACGAGCAGTACTTC.

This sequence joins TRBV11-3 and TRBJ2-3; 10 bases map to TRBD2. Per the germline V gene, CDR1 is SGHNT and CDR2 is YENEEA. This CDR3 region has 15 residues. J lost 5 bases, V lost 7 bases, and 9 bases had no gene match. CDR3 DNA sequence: TGTGCCAGCATCAAGCGGGAGGGCCAGGGAGATACGCAGTATTTT. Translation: CASIKREGQGDTQYF.

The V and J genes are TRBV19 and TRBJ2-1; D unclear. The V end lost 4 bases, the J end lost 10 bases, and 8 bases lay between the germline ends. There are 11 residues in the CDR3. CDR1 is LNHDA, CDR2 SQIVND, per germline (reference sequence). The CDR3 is CASSTLEEQFF. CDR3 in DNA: TGTGCCAGTAGTACCTTAGAAGAGCAGTTCTTC.

The CDR3 DNA reads as TGTGCCAGCAGCCCCGGGACTGTAGGAGGCTACACCTTC. Its translation: CASSPGTVGGYTF. The chain carries TRBV4-2 and TRBJ1-2; D may be TRBD1 (5 bases). V lost 4 bases to trimming and J lost 8 bases, with 14 bases between them. Germline V gene lookup returns CDR1 LGHNA and CDR2 YNFKEQ. The CDR3 length is 13 residues.

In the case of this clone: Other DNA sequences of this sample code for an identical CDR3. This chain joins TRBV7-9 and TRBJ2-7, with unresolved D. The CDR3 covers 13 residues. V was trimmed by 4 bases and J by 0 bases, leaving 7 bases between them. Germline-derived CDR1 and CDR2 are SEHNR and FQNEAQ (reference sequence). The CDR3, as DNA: TGTGCCAGCAGCTCCACGGGCTCCTACGAGCAGTACTTC. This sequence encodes CASSSTGSYEQYF.

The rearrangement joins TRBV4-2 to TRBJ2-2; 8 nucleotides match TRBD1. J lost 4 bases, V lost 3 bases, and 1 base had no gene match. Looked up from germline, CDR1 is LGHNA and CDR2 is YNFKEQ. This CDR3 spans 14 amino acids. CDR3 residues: CASSQDRATGELFF. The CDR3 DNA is TGTGCCAGCAGCCAGGACAGGGCCACCGGGGAGCTGTTTTTT.

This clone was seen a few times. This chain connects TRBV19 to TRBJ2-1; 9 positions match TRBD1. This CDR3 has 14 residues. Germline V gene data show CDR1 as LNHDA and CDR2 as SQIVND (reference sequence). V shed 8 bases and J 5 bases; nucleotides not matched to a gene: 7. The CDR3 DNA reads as TGTGCCAGTCGACCGGGACAGGGTAACAATGAGCAGTTCTTC. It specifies CASRPGQGNNEQFF.